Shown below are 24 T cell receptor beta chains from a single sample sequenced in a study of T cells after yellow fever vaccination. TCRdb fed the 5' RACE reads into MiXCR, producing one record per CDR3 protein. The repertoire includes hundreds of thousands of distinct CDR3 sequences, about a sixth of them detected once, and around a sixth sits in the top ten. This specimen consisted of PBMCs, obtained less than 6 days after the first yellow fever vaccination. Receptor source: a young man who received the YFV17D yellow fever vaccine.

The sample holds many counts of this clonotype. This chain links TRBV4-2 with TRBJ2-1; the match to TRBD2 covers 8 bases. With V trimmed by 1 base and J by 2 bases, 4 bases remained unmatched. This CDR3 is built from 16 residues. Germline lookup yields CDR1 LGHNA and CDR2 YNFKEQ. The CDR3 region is CASSQALAVPYNEQFF. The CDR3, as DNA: TGTGCCAGCAGCCAAGCACTAGCGGTGCCCTACAATGAGCAGTTCTTC.

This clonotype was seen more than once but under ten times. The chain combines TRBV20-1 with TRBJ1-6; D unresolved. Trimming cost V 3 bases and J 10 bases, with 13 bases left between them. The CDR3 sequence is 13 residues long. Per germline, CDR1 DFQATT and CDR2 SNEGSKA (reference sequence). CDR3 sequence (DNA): TGCAGTGCTAGGAGTTCTTATGACTCACCCCTCCACTTT. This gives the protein CSARSSYDSPLHF.

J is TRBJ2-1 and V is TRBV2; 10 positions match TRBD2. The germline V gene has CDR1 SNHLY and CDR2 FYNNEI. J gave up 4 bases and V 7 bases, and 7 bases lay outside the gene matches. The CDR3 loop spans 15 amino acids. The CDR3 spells CASILAGADYNEQFF. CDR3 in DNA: TGTGCCAGCATTCTAGCGGGGGCCGATTACAATGAGCAGTTCTTC.

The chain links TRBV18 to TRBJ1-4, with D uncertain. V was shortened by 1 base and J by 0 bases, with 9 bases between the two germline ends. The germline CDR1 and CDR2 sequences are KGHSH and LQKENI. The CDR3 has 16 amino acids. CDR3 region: CASSPRIGTTNEKLFF. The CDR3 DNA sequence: TGTGCCAGCTCACCACGAATCGGTACAACTAATGAAAAACTGTTTTTT.

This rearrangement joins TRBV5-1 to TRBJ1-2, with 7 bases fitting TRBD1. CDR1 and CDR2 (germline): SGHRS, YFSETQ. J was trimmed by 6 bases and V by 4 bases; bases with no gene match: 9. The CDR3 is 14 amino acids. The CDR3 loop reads CASSPGGGKDGYTF. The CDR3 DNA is TGCGCCAGCAGCCCAGGGGGTGGAAAGGATGGCTACACCTTC. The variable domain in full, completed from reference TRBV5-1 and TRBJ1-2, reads KAGVTQTPRYLIKTRGQQVTLSCSPISGHRSVSWYQQTPGQGLQFLFEYFSETQRNKGNFPGRFSGRQFSNSRSEMNVSTLELGDSALYLCASSPGGGKDGYTFGSGTRLTVV.

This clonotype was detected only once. The CDR3 bases are TGTGCCAGCAGCTTGCAGGGTACGAGGAACGAGCAGTACTTC. Protein product: CASSLQGTRNEQYF. V is TRBV5-4 and J is TRBJ2-7; a possible D gene is TRBD1 (5 bases). Germline V CDR1 and CDR2: SGHNT, YYREEE (reference sequence). CDR3 length: 14 residues. V lost 1 base to trimming and J lost 5 bases, with 13 bases between them.

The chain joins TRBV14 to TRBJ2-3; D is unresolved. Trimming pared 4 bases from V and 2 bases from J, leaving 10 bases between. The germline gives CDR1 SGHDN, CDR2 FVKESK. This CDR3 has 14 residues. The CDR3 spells CASSLRTHTDTQYF. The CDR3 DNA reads TGTGCCAGCAGCCTGCGTACCCACACAGATACGCAGTATTTT.

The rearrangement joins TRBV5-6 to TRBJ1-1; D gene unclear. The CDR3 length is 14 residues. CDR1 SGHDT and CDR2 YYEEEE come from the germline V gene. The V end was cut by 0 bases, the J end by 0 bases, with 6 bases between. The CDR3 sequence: CASSLVAVNTEAFF. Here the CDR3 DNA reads TGTGCCAGCAGCTTGGTAGCGGTGAACACTGAAGCTTTCTTT. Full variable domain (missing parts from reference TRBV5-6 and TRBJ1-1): DAGVTQSPTHLIKTRGQQVTLRCSPKSGHDTVSWYQQALGQGPQFIFQYYEEEERQRGNFPDRFSGHQFPNYSSELNVNALLLGDSALYLCASSLVAVNTEAFFGQGTRLTVV.

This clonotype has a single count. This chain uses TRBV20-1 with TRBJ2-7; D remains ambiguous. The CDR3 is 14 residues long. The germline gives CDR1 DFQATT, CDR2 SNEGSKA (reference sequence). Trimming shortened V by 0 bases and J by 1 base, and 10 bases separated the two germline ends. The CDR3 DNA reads TGCAGTGCTAGAGACTTAGTAGGTTCCTACGAGCAGTACTTC. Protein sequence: CSARDLVGSYEQYF.

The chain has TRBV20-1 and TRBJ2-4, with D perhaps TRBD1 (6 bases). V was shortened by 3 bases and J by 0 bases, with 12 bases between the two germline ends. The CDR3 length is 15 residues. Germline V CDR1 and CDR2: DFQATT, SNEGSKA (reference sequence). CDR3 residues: CSASDRRLAKNIQYF. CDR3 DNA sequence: TGCAGTGCTAGCGACAGGAGATTAGCCAAAAACATTCAGTACTTC.

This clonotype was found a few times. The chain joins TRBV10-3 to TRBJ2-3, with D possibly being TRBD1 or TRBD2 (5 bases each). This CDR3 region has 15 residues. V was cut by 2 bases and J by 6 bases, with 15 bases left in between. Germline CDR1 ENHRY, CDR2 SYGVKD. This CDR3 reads CAISETGTGGDTQYF. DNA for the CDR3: TGTGCCATCAGTGAGACGGGGACGGGTGGCGATACGCAGTATTTT.

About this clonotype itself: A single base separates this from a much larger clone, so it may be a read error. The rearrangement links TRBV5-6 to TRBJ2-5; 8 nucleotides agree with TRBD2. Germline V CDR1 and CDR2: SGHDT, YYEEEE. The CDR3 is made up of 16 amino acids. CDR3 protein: CSSSLYGLAGGRTQYF. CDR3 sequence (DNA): TGTTCCAGCAGCTTATACGGACTTGCGGGGGGCCGGACCCAGTACTTC.

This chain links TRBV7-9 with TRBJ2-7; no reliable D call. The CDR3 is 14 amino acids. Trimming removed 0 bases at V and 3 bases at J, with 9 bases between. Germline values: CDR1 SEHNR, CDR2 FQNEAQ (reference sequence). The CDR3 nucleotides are TGTGCCAGCAGCTTAGCTAACGGCTACTACGAGCAGTACGTC. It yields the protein CASSLANGYYEQYV.

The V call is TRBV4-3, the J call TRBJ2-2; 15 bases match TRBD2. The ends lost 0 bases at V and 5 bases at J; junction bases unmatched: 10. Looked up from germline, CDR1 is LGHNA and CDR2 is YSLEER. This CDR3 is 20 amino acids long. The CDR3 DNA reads TGCGCCAGCAGCCAAGATCTGGGACTAGCGGGGGGCCTCCCAACCGGGGAGCTGTTTTTT. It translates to CASSQDLGLAGGLPTGELFF.

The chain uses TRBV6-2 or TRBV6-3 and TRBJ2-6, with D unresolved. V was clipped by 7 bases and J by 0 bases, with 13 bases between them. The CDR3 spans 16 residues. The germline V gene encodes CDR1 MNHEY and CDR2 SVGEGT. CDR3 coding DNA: TGTGCCAGCAACAATGGACGGGCCTCTGGGGCCAACGTCCTGACTTTC. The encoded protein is CASNNGRASGANVLTF.

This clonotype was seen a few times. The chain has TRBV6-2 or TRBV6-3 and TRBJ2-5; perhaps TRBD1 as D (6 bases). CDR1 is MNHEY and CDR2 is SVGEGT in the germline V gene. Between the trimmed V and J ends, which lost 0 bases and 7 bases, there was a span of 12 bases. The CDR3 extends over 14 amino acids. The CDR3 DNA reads TGTGCCAGCAGTTACTCGACAGCCAGGGGGACCCAGTACTTC. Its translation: CASSYSTARGTQYF.

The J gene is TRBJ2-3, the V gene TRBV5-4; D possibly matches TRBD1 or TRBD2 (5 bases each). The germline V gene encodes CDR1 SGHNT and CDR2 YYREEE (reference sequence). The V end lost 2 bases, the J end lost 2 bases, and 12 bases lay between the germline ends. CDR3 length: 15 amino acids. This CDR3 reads CASSFRVRDTDTQYF. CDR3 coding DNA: TGTGCCAGCAGCTTCAGGGTACGGGACACAGATACGCAGTATTTT.

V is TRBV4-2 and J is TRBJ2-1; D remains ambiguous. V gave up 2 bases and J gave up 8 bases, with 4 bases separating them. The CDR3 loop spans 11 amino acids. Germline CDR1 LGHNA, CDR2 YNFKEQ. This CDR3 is CASSQTHEQFF. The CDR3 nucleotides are TGTGCCAGCAGCCAAACGCATGAGCAGTTCTTC.

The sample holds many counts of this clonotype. The CDR3 DNA follows: TGCGCCAGCAGCTTGGTGGGGGAGACATACAATGAGCAGTTCTTC. Its protein is CASSLVGETYNEQFF. The chain uses TRBV5-1 and TRBJ2-1; possibly TRBD1 or TRBD2 for D (5 bases each). V lost 0 bases and J lost 4, with 11 bases in between. Germline V gene data show CDR1 as SGHRS and CDR2 as YFSETQ. The CDR3 spans 15 residues.

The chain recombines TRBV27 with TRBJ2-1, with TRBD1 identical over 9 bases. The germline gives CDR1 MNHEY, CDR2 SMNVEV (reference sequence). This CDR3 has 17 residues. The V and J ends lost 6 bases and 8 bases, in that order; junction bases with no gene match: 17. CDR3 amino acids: CASSPLPTGGAMYEQFF. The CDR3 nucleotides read TGTGCCAGCAGCCCACTCCCAACAGGGGGCGCGATGTATGAGCAGTTCTTC.

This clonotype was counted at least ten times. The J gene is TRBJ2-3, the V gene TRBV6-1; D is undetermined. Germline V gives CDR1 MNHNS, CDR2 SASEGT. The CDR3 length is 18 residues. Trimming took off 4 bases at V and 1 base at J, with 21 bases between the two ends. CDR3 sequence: CASSAYFPSPTGTDTQYF. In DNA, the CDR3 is TGTGCCAGCAGTGCCTACTTTCCTTCTCCCACGGGCACAGATACGCAGTATTTT.

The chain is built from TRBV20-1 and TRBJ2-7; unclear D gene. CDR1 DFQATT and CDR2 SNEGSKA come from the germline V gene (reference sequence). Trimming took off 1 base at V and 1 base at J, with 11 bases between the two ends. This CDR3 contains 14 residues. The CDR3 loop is CSARAQWVSYEQYF. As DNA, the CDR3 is TGCAGTGCTAGAGCCCAGTGGGTTTCCTACGAGCAGTACTTC.

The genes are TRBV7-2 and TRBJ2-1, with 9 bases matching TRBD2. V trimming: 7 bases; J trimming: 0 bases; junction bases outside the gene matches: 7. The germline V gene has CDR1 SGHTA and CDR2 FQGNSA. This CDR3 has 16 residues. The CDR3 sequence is CASISSGGSSYNEQFF. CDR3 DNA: TGTGCCAGCATCAGTAGCGGGGGTAGCTCCTACAATGAGCAGTTCTTC.

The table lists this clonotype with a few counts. CDR3 bases: TGTGCCAGCAGGGAAACAGGGATGGGTCAGCCCCAGCATTTT. Translating gives CASRETGMGQPQHF. The chain is built from TRBV28 and TRBJ1-5; a possible D gene is TRBD1 (6 bases). The V gene's germline CDR1 is MDHEN and CDR2 SYDVKM. V was pared by 6 bases and J by 6 bases, with 15 bases between. The CDR3 length is 14 residues.